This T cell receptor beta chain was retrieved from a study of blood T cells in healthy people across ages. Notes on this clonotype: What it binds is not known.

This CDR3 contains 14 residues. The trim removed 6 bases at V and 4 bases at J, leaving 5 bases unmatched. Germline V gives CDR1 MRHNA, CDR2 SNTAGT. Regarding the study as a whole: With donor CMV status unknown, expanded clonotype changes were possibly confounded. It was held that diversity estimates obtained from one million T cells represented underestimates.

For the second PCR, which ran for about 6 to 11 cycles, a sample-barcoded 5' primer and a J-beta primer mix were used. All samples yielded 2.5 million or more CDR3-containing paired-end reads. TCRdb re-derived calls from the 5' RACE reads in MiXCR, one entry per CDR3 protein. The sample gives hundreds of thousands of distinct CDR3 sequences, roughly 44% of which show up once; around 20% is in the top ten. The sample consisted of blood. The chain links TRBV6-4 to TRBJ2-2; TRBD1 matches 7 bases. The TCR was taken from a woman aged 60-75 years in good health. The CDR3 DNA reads TGTGCCAGCAGAGGAAGGGGGCTCACCGGGGAGCTGTTTTTT. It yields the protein CASRGRGLTGELFF.